These 13 T cell receptor beta chains originate from one sample sequenced in a study of radiation and T cells in renal cell carcinoma. Time point: baseline pretreatment blood. Treatment in this sample: 15 Gy SBRT to primary tumor, nephrectomy 4 weeks later. Assay: immunoSEQ multiplex PCR; the TCRdb copy retains only in-frame clones and omits some. Of around 140,000 clones detected, 75% to 90% appear once; the ten largest clones hold roughly 25%. Sequences were derived from blood, sampled from a patient whose treatment included radiotherapy and nephrectomy. The receptors were gathered from a woman aged 45-59 years with renal cell carcinoma.

This chain's CDR3 is CASSLRGWFETQYF. Written as DNA, the CDR3 is TGCGCCAGCAGCCTTCGGGGGTGGTTTGAGACCCAGTACTTC. The rearrangement links TRBV4-1 to TRBJ2-5, with D possibly being TRBD2 (6 bases). Germline V gene sequence: CDR1 MGHRA, CDR2 YSYEKL. Trimming shortened V by 4 bases and J by 5 bases, and 14 bases separated the two germline ends. The CDR3 is made up of 14 amino acids.

The J gene is TRBJ2-6, the V gene TRBV5-4; no firm D call. Germline CDR1 reads SGHNT; CDR2 reads YYREEE (reference sequence). Trimming took 6 bases from V and 0 from J, leaving 7 bases between them. The CDR3 covers 14 residues. CDR3 in amino acids: CASNAVSGANVLTF. DNA of the CDR3: TGTGCCAGCAATGCGGTCTCTGGGGCCAACGTCCTGACTTTC.

V and J are TRBV10-3 and TRBJ2-7, with 8 bases aligning to TRBD1. J lost 0 bases, V lost 6 bases, and 7 bases had no gene match. The CDR3 extends over 15 amino acids. CDR1 and CDR2 from the germline V gene are ENHRY and SYGVKD. CDR3 loop: CAIRPRDRSSYEQYF. In DNA form, the CDR3 reads TGTGCCATCAGACCAAGGGACAGGAGCTCCTACGAGCAGTACTTC.

The sample holds one count of this clone. V and J are TRBV7-2 and TRBJ1-2; 7 positions match TRBD1. The CDR3 sequence is 15 residues long. V was pared by 5 bases and J by 4 bases, with 10 bases of the junction left unmatched. Germline loops: CDR1 SGHTA, CDR2 FQGNSA. The CDR3 is CASSLNDREAYGYTF. DNA of the CDR3: TGTGCCAGCAGCCTAAACGACAGGGAAGCCTATGGCTACACCTTC.

This chain links TRBV14 with TRBJ2-7; perhaps TRBD2 as D (5 bases). Germline CDR1 SGHDN, CDR2 FVKESK. This CDR3 region has 14 residues. With 0 bases removed from V and 6 bases from J, the gap between germline ends came to 12 bases. Here the CDR3 reads CASSQDVGRVEQYF. CDR3 bases: TGTGCCAGCAGCCAAGATGTCGGGCGGGTCGAGCAGTACTTC. Using reference TRBV14 and TRBJ2-7 for the parts outside the CDR3, the full variable domain is EAGVTQFPSHSVIEKGQTVTLRCDPISGHDNLYWYRRVMGKEIKFLLHFVKESKQDESGMPNNRFLAERTGGTYSTLKVQPAELEDSGVYFCASSQDVGRVEQYFGPGTRLTVT.

V gene TRBV7-2 combines with J gene TRBJ1-2; D gene unclear. The CDR3 contains 12 residues. Trimming pared 1 base from V and 3 bases from J, leaving 3 bases between. Germline V lookup: CDR1 SGHTA, CDR2 FQGNSA. The CDR3 nucleotides read TGTGCCAGCAGCTTAGACCACTATGGCTACACCTTC. It specifies CASSLDHYGYTF.

This clone was found many times. The genes are TRBV5-1 and TRBJ1-1; no clear D. CDR3 length: 15 amino acids. Germline V gives CDR1 SGHRS, CDR2 YFSETQ. The V gene lost 1 base and the J gene lost 4 bases, with 14 bases spanning the gap. CDR3 nucleotide sequence: TGCGCCAGCAGCTTGAATTTCGGCAGCGGCACTGAAGCTTTCTTT. This codes for CASSLNFGSGTEAFF.

This chain links TRBV27 with TRBJ1-5; 10 bases are shared with TRBD1. With 6 bases clipped from V and 3 bases from J, the junction kept 5 bases outside the gene matches. The germline CDR1 and CDR2 sequences are MNHEY and SMNVEV (reference sequence). The CDR3 loop spans 15 amino acids. The CDR3 is CASSSGTGDNQPQHF. The CDR3 nucleotides read TGTGCCAGCAGCTCCGGGACAGGGGACAATCAGCCCCAGCATTTT.

This chain links TRBV19 with TRBJ1-2, with 10 bases matching TRBD1. Trimming took 3 bases from V and 4 from J; bases not matched to a gene: 5. The CDR3 extends over 15 amino acids. Germline V gives CDR1 LNHDA, CDR2 SQIVND (reference sequence). DNA of the CDR3: TGTGCCAGTAGTATCGGACAGGGGGGTATCTATGGCTACACCTTC. This codes for CASSIGQGGIYGYTF.

The J gene is TRBJ1-1, the V gene TRBV27, with 9 bases lining up with TRBD1. This CDR3 contains 14 residues. V shed 6 bases, J shed 1 base, and the junction held 3 bases outside the gene matches. Germline V gene lookup returns CDR1 MNHEY and CDR2 SMNVEV (reference sequence). The CDR3 region is CASRLQGANTEAFF. CDR3 in DNA: TGTGCCAGCAGACTACAGGGGGCGAACACTGAAGCTTTCTTT.

The V call is TRBV6-5, the J call TRBJ1-2, with D possibly matching TRBD1 (5 bases). Germline CDR1 and CDR2: MNHEY and SVGAGI. This CDR3 has 13 residues. Between the trimmed V and J ends, which lost 6 bases and 8 bases, there was a span of 16 bases. Here the CDR3 reads CASRRDLKEGYTF. For the CDR3, the DNA is TGTGCCAGCAGGAGGGACCTTAAGGAGGGCTACACCTTC.

The V and J genes are TRBV10-3 and TRBJ1-6; D remains unclear. Trimming removed 0 bases at V and 7 bases at J, with 7 bases between. Germline V lookup: CDR1 ENHRY, CDR2 SYGVKD. CDR3 length: 14 residues. The CDR3 sequence is CAISESGKNSPLHF. The CDR3 DNA is TGTGCCATCAGTGAGTCGGGGAAAAATTCACCCCTCCACTTT.

V is TRBV5-1 and J is TRBJ2-1; TRBD1 is a possible D gene (7 bases). Trimming pared 4 bases from V and 4 bases from J, leaving 12 bases between. CDR3 length equals 14 residues. Germline V gene sequence: CDR1 SGHRS, CDR2 YFSETQ. The CDR3 DNA reads as TGCGCCAGCAGCGCGGGGACAGAATACAATGAGCAGTTCTTC. The encoded protein is CASSAGTEYNEQFF. Full variable domain (rest looked up from reference TRBV5-1 and TRBJ2-1): KAGVTQTPRYLIKTRGQQVTLSCSPISGHRSVSWYQQTPGQGLQFLFEYFSETQRNKGNFPGRFSGRQFSNSRSEMNVSTLELGDSALYLCASSAGTEYNEQFFGPGTRLTVL.